The rows below give T cell receptor beta chains drawn from one sample of a study of regulatory T cells in long-lasting Graves disease. TCRdb called the multiplex PCR reads again in MiXCR, with one record for every CDR3 protein. The sample holds more than 300,000 distinct CDR3 sequences, about a sixth seen once. This sample comprised peripheral blood mononuclear cells (PBMCs), obtained at new diagnosis, from a patient treated with antithyroid drugs. These receptors came from a female donor with Graves disease. Each CDR3 is given with its conserved first and last residue. The order of the fields is J gene, V gene, clone size, D gene, CDR3 protein, CDR3 DNA. The D gene is left open where the match is weak. The size field is filled for only some rows; it gives once, few, many or a size class.

TRBJ2-7	TRBV20-1	NA	NA	CSAISGLRDEQYF	TGCAGTGCTATCAGCGGACTAAGGGACGAGCAGTACTTC
TRBJ2-5	TRBV29-1	few	TRBD1	CSVFPQGGLLETQYF	TGCAGCGTTTTCCCACAGGGGGGTTTGCTAGAGACCCAGTACTTC
TRBJ2-3	TRBV7-9	NA	TRBD2	CASRSLAAPADTQYF	TGTGCCAGCAGGTCACTAGCGGCTCCCGCAGATACGCAGTATTTT
TRBJ2-7	TRBV30	few	TRBD1	CAWAAGTGYEQYF	TGTGCCTGGGCCGCCGGGACAGGGTACGAGCAGTACTTC
TRBJ2-1	TRBV7-9	many	NA	CASSLNRWSSYNEQFF	TGTGCCAGCAGCTTAAATCGCTGGAGCTCCTACAATGAGCAGTTCTTC
TRBJ2-3	TRBV5-6	many	TRBD2	CASSLPRRGGADTQYF	TGTGCCAGCAGCTTGCCCCGACGGGGGGGCGCAGATACGCAGTATTTT
TRBJ2-3	TRBV3-1	many	NA	CASSLLGESNTDTQYF	TGTGCCAGCAGCCTCTTAGGCGAGTCAAACACAGATACGCAGTATTTT
TRBJ1-5	TRBV24-1	few	NA	CATSGEADFNQPQHF	TGTGCCACCAGTGGGGAGGCAGATTTCAATCAGCCCCAGCATTTT
TRBJ1-2	TRBV10-3	many	NA	CAISELAMNGYTF	TGTGCCATCAGTGAGCTGGCAATGAATGGCTACACCTTC
TRBJ2-2	TRBV2	many	TRBD2	CASTFSAGGQNTGELFF	TGTGCCAGCACCTTCTCAGCGGGGGGACAGAACACCGGGGAGCTGTTTTTT
TRBJ2-3	TRBV6-1	many	NA	CASSRQWEGTDTQYF	TGTGCCAGCAGTCGACAGTGGGAGGGCACAGATACGCAGTATTTT
TRBJ2-3	TRBV12-3/TRBV12-4	many	NA	CASSLRFGGASTDTQYF	TGTGCCAGCAGTTTACGGTTTGGAGGGGCTAGCACAGATACGCAGTATTTT
TRBJ1-6	TRBV28	many	NA	CATSGEASPLHF	TGTGCAACTAGCGGGGAAGCCTCACCCCTCCACTTT
TRBJ2-2	TRBV10-3	NA	NA	CAISEVHEDTGELFF	TGTGCCATCAGTGAAGTGCACGAGGACACCGGGGAGCTGTTTTTT
TRBJ1-1	TRBV20-1	few	NA	CSASSPDMNTEAFF	TGCAGTGCCAGCTCTCCAGACATGAACACTGAAGCTTTCTTT
TRBJ1-5	TRBV10-3	many	NA	CAISEMGASNQPQHF	TGTGCCATCAGTGAGATGGGGGCTAGCAATCAGCCCCAGCATTTT
TRBJ2-5	TRBV29-1	many	TRBD1	CSVVPGQGTETQYF	TGCAGCGTTGTGCCGGGACAGGGGACAGAGACCCAGTACTTC
TRBJ1-5	TRBV4-1	many	TRBD1	CASSRGQGDQPQHF	TGCGCCAGCAGCCGAGGACAGGGCGATCAGCCCCAGCATTTT
TRBJ1-1	TRBV29-1	few	NA	CSVVKAYGRNTEAFF	TGCAGCGTTGTTAAGGCGTATGGGAGGAACACTGAAGCTTTCTTT
TRBJ1-3	TRBV5-1	many	NA	CASSLELGRSYSGNTIYF	TGCGCCAGCAGCTTGGAATTAGGACGGTCTTACTCTGGAAACACCATATATTTT
TRBJ2-5	TRBV3-1	many	TRBD2	CASSQGGTSGFGETQYF	TGTGCCAGCAGCCAAGGTGGGACTAGCGGGTTTGGGGAGACCCAGTACTTC
TRBJ2-3	TRBV4-2	many	TRBD2	CASSHKAGDTDTQYF	TGTGCCAGCAGCCATAAAGCGGGGGACACAGATACGCAGTATTTT
TRBJ2-5	TRBV2	many	NA	CASSEARDSRTSRETQYF	TGTGCCAGCAGTGAGGCAAGGGACAGCCGGACTAGTCGAGAGACCCAGTACTTC